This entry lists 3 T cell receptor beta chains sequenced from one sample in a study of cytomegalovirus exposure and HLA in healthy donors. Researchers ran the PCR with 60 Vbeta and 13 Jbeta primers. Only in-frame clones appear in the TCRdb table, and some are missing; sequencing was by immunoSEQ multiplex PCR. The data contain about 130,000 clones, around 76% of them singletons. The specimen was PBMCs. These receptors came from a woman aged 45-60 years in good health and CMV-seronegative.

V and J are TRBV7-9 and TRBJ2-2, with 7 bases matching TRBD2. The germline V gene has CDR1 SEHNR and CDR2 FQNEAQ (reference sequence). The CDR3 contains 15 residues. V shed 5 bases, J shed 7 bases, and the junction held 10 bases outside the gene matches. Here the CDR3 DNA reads TGTGCCAGCAGCCTTTGGGAGGGCCGGTACGGGGAGCTGTTTTTT. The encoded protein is CASSLWEGRYGELFF.

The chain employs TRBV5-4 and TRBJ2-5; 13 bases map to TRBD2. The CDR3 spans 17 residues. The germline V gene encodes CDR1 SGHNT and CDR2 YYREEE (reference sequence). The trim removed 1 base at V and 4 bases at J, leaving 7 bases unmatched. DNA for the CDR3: TGTGCCAGCAGCTTGCGTAGCGGACTAGCGGGAGCAGAGACCCAGTACTTC. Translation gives CASSLRSGLAGAETQYF.

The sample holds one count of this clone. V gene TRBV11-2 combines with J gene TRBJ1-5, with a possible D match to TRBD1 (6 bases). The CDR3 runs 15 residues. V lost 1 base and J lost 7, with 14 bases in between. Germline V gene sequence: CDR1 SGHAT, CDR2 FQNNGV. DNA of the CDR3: TGTGCCAGCAGCTTAGGGGACAAGGCTGGACAGCCCCAGCATTTT. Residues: CASSLGDKAGQPQHF. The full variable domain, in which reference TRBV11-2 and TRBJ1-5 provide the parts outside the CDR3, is EAGVAQSPRYKIIEKRQSVAFWCNPISGHATLYWYQQILGQGPKLLIQFQNNGVVDDSQLPKDRFSAERLKGVDSTLKIQPAKLEDSAVYLCASSLGDKAGQPQHFGDGTRLSIL.